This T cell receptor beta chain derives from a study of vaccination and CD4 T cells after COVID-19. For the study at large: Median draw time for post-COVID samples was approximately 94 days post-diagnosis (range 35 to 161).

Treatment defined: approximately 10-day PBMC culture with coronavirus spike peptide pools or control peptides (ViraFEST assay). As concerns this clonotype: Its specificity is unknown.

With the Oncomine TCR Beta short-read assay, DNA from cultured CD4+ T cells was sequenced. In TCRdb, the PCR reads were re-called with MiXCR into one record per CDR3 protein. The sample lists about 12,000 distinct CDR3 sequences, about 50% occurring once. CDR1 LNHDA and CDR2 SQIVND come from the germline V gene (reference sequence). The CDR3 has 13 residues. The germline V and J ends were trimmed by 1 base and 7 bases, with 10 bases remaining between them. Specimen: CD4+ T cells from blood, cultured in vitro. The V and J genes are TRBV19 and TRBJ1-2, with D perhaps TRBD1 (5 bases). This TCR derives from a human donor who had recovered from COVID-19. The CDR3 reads CASSIGGRSGYTF. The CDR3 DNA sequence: TGTGCCAGTAGTATAGGGGGGAGGAGTGGCTACACCTTC.